This TCR beta chain appears in the sequencing data of a study of T cell changes during pregnancy in multiple sclerosis (dated by TCRdb to the late 2010s). Context from the whole study: The study examined how the T cell repertoire changed over the course of pregnancy in women with multiple sclerosis.

Of note for this clone: Its antigen has not been determined. No much larger clonotype is one base removed from it; base qualities were not supplied.

The library was produced with the immunoSEQ multiplex PCR assay. Drawn from immuneACCESS, this table holds only the in-frame rearrangements with V and J called that TCRdb kept. Clones are partly lost; checked studies trace under half to an unresolved V gene and leave the rest unexplained. The sample data list some 85,000 clones, and 90% to 95% of these were observed just once. Around 1% of the sample goes to the ten largest clones. A distance of 10 bases separates the germline ends of V and J, which lose 2 bases and 2 bases respectively. The CDR3 holds 14 amino acids from the cysteine to the phenylalanine. Of all the DNA, just the CDR3 is kept, 42 bases in frame from base 1. Via the germline V gene, CDR1 is MNHNS and CDR2 SASEGT.

Recombination joined TRBV6-1 with TRBJ2-7, with no confident D gene call. The source of this sequence is a female donor with multiple sclerosis, enrolled in a pregnancy study. The sequencing here drew on peripheral blood, taken in the second trimester of pregnancy. The sequence in DNA is TGTGCCAGCAGTGAATCGGAGCCCCCCTACGAGCAGTACTTC. It translates as CASSESEPPYEQYF.